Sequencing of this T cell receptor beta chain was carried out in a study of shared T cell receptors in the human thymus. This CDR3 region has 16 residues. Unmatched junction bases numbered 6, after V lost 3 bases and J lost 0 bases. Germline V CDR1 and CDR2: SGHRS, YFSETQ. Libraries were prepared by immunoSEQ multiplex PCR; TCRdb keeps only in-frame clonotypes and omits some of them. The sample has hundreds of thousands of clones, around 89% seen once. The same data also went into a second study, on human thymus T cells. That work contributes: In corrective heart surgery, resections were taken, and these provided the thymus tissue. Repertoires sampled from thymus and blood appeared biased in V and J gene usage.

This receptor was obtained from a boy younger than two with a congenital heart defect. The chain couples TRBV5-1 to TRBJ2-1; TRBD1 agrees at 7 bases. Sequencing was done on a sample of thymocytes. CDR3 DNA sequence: TGCGCCAGCAGCTGGACAGGCCGAACCTCCTACAATGAGCAGTTCTTC. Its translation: CASSWTGRTSYNEQFF.